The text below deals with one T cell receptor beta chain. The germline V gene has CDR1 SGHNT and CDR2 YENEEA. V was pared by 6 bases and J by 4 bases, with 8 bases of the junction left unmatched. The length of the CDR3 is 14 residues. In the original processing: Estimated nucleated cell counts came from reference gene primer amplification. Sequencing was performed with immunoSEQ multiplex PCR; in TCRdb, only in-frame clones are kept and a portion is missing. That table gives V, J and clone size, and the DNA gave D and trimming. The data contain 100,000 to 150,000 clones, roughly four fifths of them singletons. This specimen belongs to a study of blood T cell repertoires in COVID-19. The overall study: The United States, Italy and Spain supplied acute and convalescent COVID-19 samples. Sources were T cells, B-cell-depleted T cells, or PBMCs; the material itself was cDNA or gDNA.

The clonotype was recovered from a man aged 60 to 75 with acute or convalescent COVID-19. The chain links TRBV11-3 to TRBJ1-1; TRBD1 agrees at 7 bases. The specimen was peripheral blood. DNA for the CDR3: TGTGCCAGCAGTCTACAGGGGTCCTCCACTGAAGCTTTCTTT. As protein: CASSLQGSSTEAFF. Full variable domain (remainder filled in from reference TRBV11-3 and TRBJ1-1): EAGVVQSPRYKIIEKKQPVAFWCNPISGHNTLYWYLQNLGQGPELLIRYENEEAVDDSQLPKDRFSAERLKGVDSTLKIQPAELGDSAVYLCASSLQGSSTEAFFGQGTRLTVV.